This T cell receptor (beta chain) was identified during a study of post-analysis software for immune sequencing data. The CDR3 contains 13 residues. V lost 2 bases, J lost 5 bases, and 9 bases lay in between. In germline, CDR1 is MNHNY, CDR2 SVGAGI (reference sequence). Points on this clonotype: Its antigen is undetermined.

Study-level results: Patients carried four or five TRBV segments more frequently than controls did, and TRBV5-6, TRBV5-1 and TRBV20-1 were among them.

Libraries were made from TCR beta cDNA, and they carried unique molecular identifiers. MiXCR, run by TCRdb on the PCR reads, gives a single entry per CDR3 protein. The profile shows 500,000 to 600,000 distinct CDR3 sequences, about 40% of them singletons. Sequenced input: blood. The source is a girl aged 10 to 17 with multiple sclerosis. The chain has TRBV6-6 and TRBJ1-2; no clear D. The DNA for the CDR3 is TGTGCCAGCAGTTACAGGGTCGAATATGGCTACACCTTC. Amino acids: CASSYRVEYGYTF.